This TCR beta chain is drawn from a study of cytomegalovirus exposure and HLA in healthy donors. Primers: 60 Vbeta forward and 13 Jbeta reverse. Assay used: immunoSEQ multiplex PCR; TCRdb lists only in-frame clones, some missing. Seen here are some 170,000 clones, around 81% observed once, and the top ten hold 2.2%. V shed 5 bases and J shed 5 bases, with 12 bases lying between them. The CDR3 is 13 amino acids. Germline V gene lookup returns CDR1 SGHTA and CDR2 FQGTGA. The sequence was obtained from a woman aged 25 to 39 in good health and CMV-seronegative. The genes are TRBV7-3 and TRBJ2-5; D possibly corresponds to TRBD1 (6 bases). What was sequenced was PBMCs. This CDR3 reads CASSLGQSETQYF. The CDR3 DNA follows: TGTGCCAGCAGCCTCGGACAGTCGGAGACCCAGTACTTC.